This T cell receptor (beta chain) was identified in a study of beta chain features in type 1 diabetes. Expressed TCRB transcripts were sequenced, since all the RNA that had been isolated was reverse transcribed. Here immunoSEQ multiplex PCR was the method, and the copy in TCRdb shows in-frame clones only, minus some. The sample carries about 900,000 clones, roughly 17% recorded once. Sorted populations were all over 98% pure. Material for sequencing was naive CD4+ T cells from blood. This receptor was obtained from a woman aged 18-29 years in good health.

The CDR3 DNA reads TGTGCCAGCAGTGATCGGGGCCTGAACACTGAAGCTTTCTTT. It codes for CASSDRGLNTEAFF. V gene TRBV25-1 combines with J gene TRBJ1-1; D perhaps matches TRBD1 (5 bases). The V gene lost 3 bases and the J gene lost 0 bases, with 8 bases spanning the gap. Looked up from germline, CDR1 is MGHDK and CDR2 is SYGVNS. The CDR3 consists of 14 residues.